The 27 T cell receptor beta chains in this list originate from one sample, sequenced in a study of cytomegalovirus exposure and HLA in healthy donors. The PCR used 60 Vbeta and 13 Jbeta primers. Repertoires were generated with immunoSEQ multiplex PCR, while TCRdb's copy carries only in-frame clones and drops some. The sample lists around 93,000 clones; approximately 80% were seen once. The specimen sequenced was PBMCs. These receptors were collected from a middle-aged woman in good health and CMV-seronegative.

This clone appeared a single time. This chain joins TRBV28 and TRBJ1-2; TRBD1 aligns across 7 bases. Germline V lookup: CDR1 MDHEN, CDR2 SYDVKM. Trimming took 4 bases from V and 7 from J; bases not matched to a gene: 9. This CDR3 contains 14 residues. The CDR3 DNA sequence: TGTGCCAGCAGTTCCCCTACAGGGGCTCGTGGCTACACCTTC. It yields the protein CASSSPTGARGYTF.

The chain uses TRBV9 and TRBJ2-6; 7 nucleotides agree with TRBD1. V was pared by 4 bases and J by 3 bases, with 10 bases of the junction left unmatched. The CDR3 runs to 17 residues. Germline assignment: CDR1 SGDLS and CDR2 YYNGEE. The CDR3 nucleotides read TGTGCCAGCAGCACCCTGACAGGGTCTGGTGGGGCCAACGTCCTGACTTTC. It specifies CASSTLTGSGGANVLTF. Looking up the rest from reference TRBV9 and TRBJ2-6 gives the full variable domain: DSGVTQTPKHLITATGQRVTLRCSPRSGDLSVYWYQQSLDQGLQFLIQYYNGEERAKGNILERFSAQQFPDLHSELNLSSLELGDSALYFCASSTLTGSGGANVLTFGAGSRLTVL.

The V call is TRBV7-8, the J call TRBJ2-1, with D possibly matching TRBD2 (6 bases). CDR3 size: 14 residues. Trimming removed 1 base at V and 8 bases at J, with 12 bases between. Germline lookup yields CDR1 SGHVS and CDR2 FQNEAQ. The CDR3 bases are TGTGCCAGCAGCTTAGTTACTAGCAGGGATGAGCAGTTCTTC. Translation: CASSLVTSRDEQFF. Complete variable domain (other parts from reference TRBV7-8 and TRBJ2-1): GAGVSQSPRYKVAKRGQDVALRCDPISGHVSLFWYQQALGQGPEFLTYFQNEAQLDKSGLPSDRFFAERPEGSVSTLKIQRTQQEDSAVYLCASSLVTSRDEQFFGPGTRLTVL.

The chain employs TRBV9 and TRBJ2-5; 8 nucleotides align to TRBD2. The J segment lost 4 bases and the V segment lost 2 bases, leaving 7 bases of the junction unmatched. Per germline, CDR1 SGDLS and CDR2 YYNGEE. There are 15 residues in the CDR3. The CDR3 region has the DNA TGTGCCAGCAGCGTGACAGCGGGGGCCGGAGAGACCCAGTACTTC. Translating gives CASSVTAGAGETQYF.

The rearrangement joins TRBV28 to TRBJ1-4, with TRBD1 matching over 10 bases. Germline CDR1 is MDHEN and CDR2 is SYDVKM. The ends lost 4 bases at V and 8 bases at J; junction bases unmatched: 10. The CDR3 is 16 residues long. The CDR3 region has the DNA TGTGCCAGCAGTTCACTTGGGACAGGGGTTCGGGAAAAACTGTTTTTT. Protein sequence: CASSSLGTGVREKLFF.

The rearrangement joins TRBV6-5 to TRBJ2-7; 12 positions match TRBD2. The CDR3 has 15 residues. Germline V gene sequence: CDR1 MNHEY, CDR2 SVGAGI. V lost 5 bases and J lost 4; bases outside the gene matches: 6. The CDR3 DNA is TGTGCCAGCAGTGCGACTAGCGGGAGCGTTTACGAGCAGTACTTC. Translated: CASSATSGSVYEQYF.

CDR3 nucleotide sequence: TGTGCCAGCAGCCCCCCCCGGGGAGGTTTGGTTGGAATTGGCTACACCTTC. As protein: CASSPPRGGLVGIGYTF. The chain is built from TRBV27 and TRBJ1-2, with D unclear. Germline V gives CDR1 MNHEY, CDR2 SMNVEV (reference sequence). This CDR3 comprises 17 residues. Deletions cut 6 bases from V and 7 bases from J, with 27 bases between.

The genes are TRBV19 and TRBJ1-5; D uncertain. The CDR3 has 18 residues. Germline-derived CDR1 and CDR2 are LNHDA and SQIVND (reference sequence). Trimming cost V 3 bases and J 0 bases, with 18 bases left between them. The CDR3 DNA follows: TGTGCCAGTAGTATCGAACTAGACACTTCTTATAGCAATCAGCCCCAGCATTTT. Protein sequence: CASSIELDTSYSNQPQHF.

The J gene is TRBJ1-3, the V gene TRBV28, with D possibly TRBD1 on 6 matching bases. The V and J ends lost 2 bases and 0 bases respectively, with 11 bases between them. Looked up from germline, CDR1 is MDHEN and CDR2 is SYDVKM. The CDR3 runs to 16 residues. This chain's CDR3 is CASSLNRVGSGNTIYF. The CDR3 region has the DNA TGTGCCAGCAGTTTAAACAGGGTCGGCTCTGGAAACACCATATATTTT. The variable domain in full, completed from reference TRBV28 and TRBJ1-3, reads DVKVTQSSRYLVKRTGEKVFLECVQDMDHENMFWYRQDPGLGLRLIYFSYDVKMKEKGDIPEGYSVSREKKERFSLILESASTNQTSMYLCASSLNRVGSGNTIYFGEGSWLTVV.

The V gene is TRBV12-5, the J gene TRBJ1-2, with 9 bases aligning to TRBD1. V lost 2 bases to trimming and J lost 8 bases; unmatched junction nucleotides: 18. Germline V gene lookup returns CDR1 LGHNT and CDR2 FRNRAP. The CDR3 has 18 amino acids. DNA for the CDR3: TGTGCTAGTGGTTTGAGTGCCGTACAGGGGGCTAAATTAGAAGGCTACACCTTC. Protein sequence: CASGLSAVQGAKLEGYTF.

J is TRBJ2-1 and V is TRBV5-1; D may be TRBD2 (5 bases). CDR3 size: 15 residues. In germline, CDR1 is SGHRS, CDR2 YFSETQ. V shed 0 bases and J shed 8 bases, with 15 bases lying between them. Here the CDR3 DNA reads TGCGCCAGCAGCTTGGATCATGGCTGGGGAGATGAGCAGTTCTTC. This translates into CASSLDHGWGDEQFF. Drawing the rest from reference TRBV5-1 and TRBJ2-1, the complete variable domain is KAGVTQTPRYLIKTRGQQVTLSCSPISGHRSVSWYQQTPGQGLQFLFEYFSETQRNKGNFPGRFSGRQFSNSRSEMNVSTLELGDSALYLCASSLDHGWGDEQFFGPGTRLTVL.

V gene TRBV7-2 combines with J gene TRBJ2-2, with 8 bases fitting TRBD2. Germline-derived CDR1 and CDR2 are SGHTA and FQGNSA. The CDR3 contains 16 residues. V lost 1 base and J lost 0; bases outside the gene matches: 1. The CDR3 is CASSLELAANTGELFF. The CDR3 nucleotides read TGTGCCAGCAGCTTAGAACTAGCGGCGAACACCGGGGAGCTGTTTTTT.

The chain employs TRBV18 and TRBJ1-1; D is unresolved. CDR1 KGHSH and CDR2 LQKENI come from the germline V gene. V lost 3 bases and J 0 bases, leaving 11 bases between the germline ends. The CDR3 is 15 residues long. The CDR3 loop reads CASSPRRTMNTEAFF. The CDR3 DNA sequence: TGTGCCAGCTCACCGCGGCGTACGATGAACACTGAAGCTTTCTTT.

For this clone: The junction does not match germline at one end; this may be a read error. This chain joins TRBV11-1 and TRBJ2-5; D is uncertain. Germline assignment: CDR1 SGHAT and CDR2 FQDESV (reference sequence). The CDR3 runs to 12 residues. The CDR3 DNA reads TGTGCCAGCAGCTTAAACCAGGAGACCCAGTACTTC. Its translation: CASSLNQETQYF.

The genes are TRBV18 and TRBJ2-6; D is unclear. The germline V gene encodes CDR1 KGHSH and CDR2 LQKENI. V lost 3 bases and J lost 0, with 3 bases in between. The CDR3 runs 14 residues. The CDR3 DNA reads as TGTGCCAGCTCACCCTTCTCTGGGGCCAACGTCCTGACTTTC. It specifies CASSPFSGANVLTF.

The chain carries TRBV28 and TRBJ2-7, with 15 bases aligning to TRBD2. The CDR3 runs to 18 residues. The germline V gene has CDR1 MDHEN and CDR2 SYDVKM. Germline trimming cut 3 bases from V and 3 bases from J; bases unmatched to any gene: 9. The CDR3 region has the DNA TGTGCCAGCAGTTTCCCAGAGGGACTAGCGGGAGGAAGCTACGAGCAGTACTTC. Its protein product is CASSFPEGLAGGSYEQYF.

The chain employs TRBV27 and TRBJ2-7; TRBD2 matches 14 bases. From germline, CDR1 is MNHEY and CDR2 SMNVEV (reference sequence). The V gene end was trimmed by 6 bases and the J gene end by 0 bases; junction bases not matched to a gene: 10. This CDR3 has 18 amino acids. The CDR3 region has the DNA TGTGCCAGCAGCCCGGGACTAGCGGGAGTGCGGAGCTCCTACGAGCAGTACTTC. Its protein is CASSPGLAGVRSSYEQYF.

This clone was counted between two and nine times. The chain uses TRBV6-1 and TRBJ2-4; D might be TRBD2 (5 bases). Germline V CDR1 and CDR2: MNHNS, SASEGT. With 1 base removed from V and 1 base from J, the gap between germline ends came to 11 bases. This CDR3 is 16 amino acids long. The CDR3 region has the DNA TGTGCCAGCAGTGAAGTGCGAAGAGGGGCCAAAAACATTCAGTACTTC. Amino acid sequence: CASSEVRRGAKNIQYF.

The gene calls are TRBV15 and TRBJ2-2; D unclear. CDR1 and CDR2 from the germline V gene are LNHNV and YYDKDF (reference sequence). The V end was cut by 0 bases, the J end by 6 bases, with 5 bases between. The CDR3 totals 13 residues. The CDR3 DNA sequence: TGTGCCACCAGCAGAGATAGTCCCGGGGAGCTGTTTTTT. It translates to CATSRDSPGELFF.

This clone is a singleton in its sample. The chain uses TRBV11-1 and TRBJ2-2, with 9 nucleotides matching TRBD2. J gave up 0 bases and V 4 bases, and 12 bases lay outside the gene matches. Germline V gene data show CDR1 as SGHAT and CDR2 as FQDESV (reference sequence). CDR3 size: 19 residues. As DNA, the CDR3 is TGTGCCAGCAGCTCGCCTCGGGCCAGCGGGAGGACGAACACCGGGGAGCTGTTTTTT. Translation gives CASSSPRASGRTNTGELFF.

This chain joins TRBV2 and TRBJ1-1; D unclear. This CDR3 region has 12 residues. Germline CDR1 SNHLY, CDR2 FYNNEI. V shed 6 bases and J shed 11 bases, with 16 bases lying between them. The CDR3 nucleotides are TGTGCCAGCAGCTTCGTCGGCTCGGGGGCTTTCTTT. Amino acids: CASSFVGSGAFF.

The chain uses TRBV5-1 and TRBJ2-3, with TRBD2 as a possible D gene (5 bases). Trimming removed 3 bases at V and 1 base at J, with 6 bases between. This CDR3 is 13 amino acids long. Germline V gives CDR1 SGHRS, CDR2 YFSETQ. DNA for the CDR3: TGCGCCAGCAGCTCCGGGGGCACAGATACGCAGTATTTT. It encodes CASSSGGTDTQYF.

The chain employs TRBV11-3 and TRBJ2-3; 11 bases agree with TRBD2. The CDR3 consists of 17 residues. V lost 1 base, J lost 0 bases, and 3 bases stayed unmatched. Germline lookup yields CDR1 SGHNT and CDR2 YENEEA. The CDR3 nucleotides read TGTGCCAGCAGCTTAGGGGGACTAGCGGTTAGCACAGATACGCAGTATTTT. Encoded protein: CASSLGGLAVSTDTQYF. The variable domain in full, with the rest retrieved from reference TRBV11-3 and TRBJ2-3, is EAGVVQSPRYKIIEKKQPVAFWCNPISGHNTLYWYLQNLGQGPELLIRYENEEAVDDSQLPKDRFSAERLKGVDSTLKIQPAELGDSAVYLCASSLGGLAVSTDTQYFGPGTRLTVL.

V is TRBV27 and J is TRBJ2-1, with D uncertain. V shed 3 bases and J shed 0 bases, with 9 bases lying between them. The germline V gene has CDR1 MNHEY and CDR2 SMNVEV (reference sequence). This CDR3 comprises 15 residues. CDR3 nucleotides: TGTGCCAGCAGTTTGGCGGTTAGCTCCTACAATGAGCAGTTCTTC. Protein: CASSLAVSSYNEQFF.

The J gene is TRBJ1-5, the V gene TRBV7-2; D is undetermined. Germline-derived CDR1 and CDR2 are SGHTA and FQGNSA. This CDR3 has 15 amino acids. V lost 5 bases to trimming and J lost 3 bases, with 14 bases between them. The CDR3 coding sequence is TGTGCCAGCAGCGTGGACTTCGGTTTCAATCAGCCCCAGCATTTT. Amino acid sequence: CASSVDFGFNQPQHF.

The chain combines TRBV6-4 with TRBJ2-1; D is possibly TRBD1 (6 bases). There are 13 residues in the CDR3. V lost 4 bases and J lost 5, with 9 bases in between. Germline lookup yields CDR1 MRHNA and CDR2 SNTAGT. The CDR3 region is CASSGTENNEQFF. The CDR3 DNA sequence: TGTGCCAGCAGTGGGACAGAGAACAATGAGCAGTTCTTC.

The V call is TRBV6-5, the J call TRBJ2-7; 7 bases fit TRBD1. CDR3 length: 14 amino acids. The J segment lost 3 bases and the V segment lost 5 bases, leaving 7 bases of the junction unmatched. The germline gives CDR1 MNHEY, CDR2 SVGAGI. CDR3 DNA sequence: TGTGCCAGCAGTACGACAGGGCCCCGCTACGAGCAGTACTTC. This translates into CASSTTGPRYEQYF.